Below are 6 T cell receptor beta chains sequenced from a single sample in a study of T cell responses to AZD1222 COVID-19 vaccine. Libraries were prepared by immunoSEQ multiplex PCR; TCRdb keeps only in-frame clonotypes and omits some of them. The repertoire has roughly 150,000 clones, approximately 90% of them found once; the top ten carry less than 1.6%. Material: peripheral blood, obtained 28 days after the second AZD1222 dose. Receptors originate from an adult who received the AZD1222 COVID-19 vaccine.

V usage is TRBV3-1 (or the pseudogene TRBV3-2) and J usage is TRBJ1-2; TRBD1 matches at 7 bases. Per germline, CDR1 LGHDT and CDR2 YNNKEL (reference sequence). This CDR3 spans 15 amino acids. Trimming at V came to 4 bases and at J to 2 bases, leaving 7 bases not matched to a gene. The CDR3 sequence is CASSPPDRVNYGYTF. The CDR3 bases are TGTGCCAGCAGCCCACCCGACAGGGTAAACTATGGCTACACCTTC.

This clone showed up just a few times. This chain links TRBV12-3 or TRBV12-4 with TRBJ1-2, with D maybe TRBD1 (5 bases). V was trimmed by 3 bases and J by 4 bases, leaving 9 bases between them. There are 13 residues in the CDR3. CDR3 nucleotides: TGTGCCAGCAGTTTGCATGACAGCTATGGCTACACCTTC. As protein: CASSLHDSYGYTF.

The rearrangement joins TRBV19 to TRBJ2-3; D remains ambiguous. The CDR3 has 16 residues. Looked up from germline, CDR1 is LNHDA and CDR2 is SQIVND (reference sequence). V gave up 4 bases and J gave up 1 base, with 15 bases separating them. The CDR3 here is CASSKMTTSGTDTQYF. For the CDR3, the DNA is TGTGCCAGTAGTAAAATGACCACTTCGGGCACAGATACGCAGTATTTT.

The CDR3 nucleotides read TGTGCCACCAGTGATAAGGGTGAGACCCAGTACTTC. It yields the protein CATSDKGETQYF. This chain connects TRBV24-1 to TRBJ2-5; no firm D call. Trimming pared 3 bases from V and 5 bases from J, leaving 6 bases between. The CDR3 has 12 residues. Germline V gene sequence: CDR1 KGHDR, CDR2 SFDVKD.

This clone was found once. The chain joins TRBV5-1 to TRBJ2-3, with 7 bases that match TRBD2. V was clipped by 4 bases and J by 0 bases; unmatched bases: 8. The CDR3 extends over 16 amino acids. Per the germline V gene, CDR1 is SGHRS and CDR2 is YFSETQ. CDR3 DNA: TGCGCCAGCAGCGCATTATCTAGCGGAAGCACAGATACGCAGTATTTT. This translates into CASSALSSGSTDTQYF.

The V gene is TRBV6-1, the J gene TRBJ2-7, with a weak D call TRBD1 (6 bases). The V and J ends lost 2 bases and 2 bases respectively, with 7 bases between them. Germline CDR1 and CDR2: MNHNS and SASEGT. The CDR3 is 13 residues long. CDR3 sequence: CASSEQGTYEQYF. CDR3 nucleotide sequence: TGTGCCAGCAGTGAACAGGGGACCTACGAGCAGTACTTC.